A single sample gave rise to the 10 T cell receptor beta chains below, sequenced in a study of T cell responses to AZD1222 COVID-19 vaccine. TCRdb's table, derived via immunoSEQ multiplex PCR, lists solely in-frame clones and lacks some. Altogether nearly 35,000 clones are present, approximately 90% being singletons, with the ten largest covering roughly 9.6%. Sequencing used peripheral blood, obtained 28 days after the second AZD1222 dose. These receptor sequences come from an adult who received the AZD1222 COVID-19 vaccine.

This clone has only one observation. The CDR3: CASSPRAFPSTDTQYF. CDR3 nucleotide sequence: TGTGCCAGCAGCCCACGGGCCTTTCCTAGCACAGATACGCAGTATTTT. This chain uses TRBV7-6 with TRBJ2-3; D gene uncertain. Per the germline V gene, CDR1 is SGHVS and CDR2 is FNYEAQ. The length of the CDR3 is 16 residues. Trimming stripped 5 bases from V and 0 bases from J, with 15 bases between.

The chain links TRBV7-3 to TRBJ2-1, with a tentative D call TRBD2 (5 bases). CDR1 is SGHTA and CDR2 is FQGTGA in the germline V gene. The CDR3 spans 15 residues. The germline V and J ends were trimmed by 4 bases and 5 bases, with 15 bases remaining between them. The CDR3 spells CASSSSISRDNEQFF. CDR3 DNA sequence: TGTGCCAGCAGCTCATCGATATCGCGGGACAATGAGCAGTTCTTC.

In this sample, this clone turned up a few times. The V call is TRBV18, the J call TRBJ1-2; TRBD1 agrees at 8 bases. The trim removed 3 bases at V and 3 bases at J, leaving 6 bases unmatched. The CDR3 extends over 15 amino acids. The germline CDR1 and CDR2 sequences are KGHSH and LQKENI. CDR3 amino acids: CASSPGQGGYYGYTF. In nucleotides, the CDR3 is TGTGCCAGCTCACCTGGACAGGGAGGTTACTATGGCTACACCTTC.

The J gene is TRBJ2-1, the V gene TRBV21-1; whether TRBD2, the table's D call, matches the DNA was not checked. TRBV21-1 is a pseudogene locus. This CDR3 is built from 22 residues. CDR3 protein: CASRRGRGGLAGRVNSYNEQFF. CDR3 DNA: TGTGCCAGCAGACGTGGCAGGGGAGGACTAGCGGGAAGGGTAAACTCCTACAATGAGCAGTTCTTC.

The rearrangement uses TRBV18 and TRBJ1-2, with D uncertain. The germline V gene encodes CDR1 KGHSH and CDR2 LQKENI. The CDR3 consists of 15 residues. The germline V and J ends were trimmed by 0 bases and 0 bases, with 8 bases remaining between them. This CDR3 is CASSPPTEANYGYTF. For the CDR3, the DNA is TGTGCCAGCTCACCACCAACAGAAGCTAACTATGGCTACACCTTC.

The CDR3 here is CASSRRERASEKLFF. CDR3 coding DNA: TGCGCCAGCAGCCGACGGGAAAGGGCTAGTGAAAAACTGTTTTTT. The V gene is TRBV5-1, the J gene TRBJ1-4; D is unclear. V lost 4 bases and J 7 bases, leaving 17 bases between the germline ends. The length of the CDR3 is 15 residues. Germline CDR1 SGHRS, CDR2 YFSETQ. Full variable domain (remainder filled in from reference TRBV5-1 and TRBJ1-4): KAGVTQTPRYLIKTRGQQVTLSCSPISGHRSVSWYQQTPGQGLQFLFEYFSETQRNKGNFPGRFSGRQFSNSRSEMNVSTLELGDSALYLCASSRRERASEKLFFGSGTQLSVL.

The chain recombines TRBV15 with TRBJ2-1; 10 bases map to TRBD2. From germline, CDR1 is LNHNV and CDR2 YYDKDF (reference sequence). The CDR3 has 15 residues. The V and J ends lost 2 bases and 3 bases, in that order; junction bases with no gene match: 1. This chain's CDR3 is CATSRLAGDYNEQFF. DNA of the CDR3: TGTGCCACCAGCAGACTAGCGGGGGACTACAATGAGCAGTTCTTC. The full variable domain, in which reference TRBV15 and TRBJ2-1 provide the parts outside the CDR3, is DAMVIQNPRYQVTQFGKPVTLSCSQTLNHNVMYWYQQKSSQAPKLLFHYYDKDFNNEADTPDNFQSRRPNTSFCFLDIRSPGLGDTAMYLCATSRLAGDYNEQFFGPGTRLTVL.

This clone was seen only a few times. This chain connects TRBV4-2 to TRBJ2-1; a weak D match, TRBD2 (6 bases). The CDR3 is 15 residues long. Germline values: CDR1 LGHNA, CDR2 YNFKEQ. Trimming took off 1 base at V and 4 bases at J, with 11 bases between the two ends. Here the CDR3 reads CASSQVLASYNEQFF. CDR3 bases: TGTGCCAGCAGCCAAGTCCTAGCGTCTTACAATGAGCAGTTCTTC.

The J gene is TRBJ2-1, the V gene TRBV11-2, with TRBD2 matching over 10 bases. Trimming removed 4 bases from V and 2 bases from J; junction bases left unmatched: 5. Germline CDR1 and CDR2: SGHAT and FQNNGV. The CDR3 extends over 16 amino acids. CDR3 nucleotides: TGTGCCAGCAGCTCACTAGCGGGAATAGCCTACAATGAGCAGTTCTTC. Translation: CASSSLAGIAYNEQFF. Together with reference TRBV11-2 and TRBJ2-1, the CDR3 gives the full variable domain: EAGVAQSPRYKIIEKRQSVAFWCNPISGHATLYWYQQILGQGPKLLIQFQNNGVVDDSQLPKDRFSAERLKGVDSTLKIQPAKLEDSAVYLCASSSLAGIAYNEQFFGPGTRLTVL.

This clone was recorded once. The chain carries TRBV12-3 or TRBV12-4 and TRBJ2-3; a weak D match, TRBD2 (6 bases). Trimming left V 6 bases short and J 4 bases short, with 11 bases between. This CDR3 has 13 residues. The CDR3: CASSPGGPDTQYF. CDR3 in DNA: TGTGCCAGCAGCCCTGGAGGGCCAGATACGCAGTATTTT.